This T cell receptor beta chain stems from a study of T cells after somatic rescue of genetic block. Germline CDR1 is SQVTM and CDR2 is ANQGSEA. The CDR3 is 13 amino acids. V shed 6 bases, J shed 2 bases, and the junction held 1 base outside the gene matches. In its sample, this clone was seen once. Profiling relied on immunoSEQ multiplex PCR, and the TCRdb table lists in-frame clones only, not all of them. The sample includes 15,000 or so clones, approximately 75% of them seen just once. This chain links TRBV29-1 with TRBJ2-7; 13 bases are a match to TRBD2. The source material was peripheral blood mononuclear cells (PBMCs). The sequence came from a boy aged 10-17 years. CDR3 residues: CSVGLAGAYEQYF. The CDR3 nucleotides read TGCAGCGTAGGACTAGCGGGGGCCTACGAGCAGTACTTC.